This TCR beta chain was observed in a study of blood T cell repertoires in COVID-19. With 1 base removed from V and 1 base from J, the gap between germline ends came to 10 bases. Germline assignment: CDR1 MGHRA and CDR2 YSYEKL. This CDR3 is 15 amino acids long. Original data processing: Amplification of reference gene primers provided the estimated nucleated cell counts. TCRdb keeps only in-frame clones here, not all; method: immunoSEQ multiplex PCR. The V and J calls and clone size are taken from that table; D and trimming were inferred from the DNA. This table holds about 210,000 clones, almost 85% found once.

The gene calls are TRBV4-1 and TRBJ1-1; D uncertain. The sequencing input was peripheral blood. The source is a woman aged 40-49 years with acute or convalescent COVID-19. In DNA form, the CDR3 reads TGCGCCAGCAGCCAAGTGGATCGGGGGAACACTGAAGCTTTCTTT. Translating it yields CASSQVDRGNTEAFF.